This record covers a single T cell receptor (beta chain). Generated by immunoSEQ multiplex PCR, the TCRdb table keeps only in-frame clones and is missing some. The table shows roughly 47,000 clones, with around 89% occurring only once. Germline-derived CDR1 and CDR2 are SGHNT and YYREEE (reference sequence). The CDR3 runs 14 residues. V lost 4 bases to trimming and J lost 4 bases, with 14 bases between them. The data were obtained in a study of T cell changes during pregnancy in multiple sclerosis. This TCR was sampled from a female donor with multiple sclerosis, enrolled in a pregnancy study. Sequences were derived from CD4+ T cells from peripheral blood mononuclear cells, sampled after pregnancy. The chain couples TRBV5-4 to TRBJ1-2, with D uncertain. The CDR3 loop reads CASSPPWAPYGYTF. The CDR3 region has the DNA TGTGCCAGCAGCCCACCTTGGGCTCCCTATGGCTACACCTTC.